This T cell receptor beta chain derives from a study of cytomegalovirus exposure and HLA in healthy donors (dated by TCRdb to the late 2010s). Regarding the research as a whole: According to an earlier analysis of several hundred of the donors, 200 million or so T cells yielded 90 million to 130 million unique TCR beta sequences and about 280 Gb of sequence data. The study profiled the T cell repertoires of 550 to 700 subjects by immunosequencing and related them to cytomegalovirus serostatus. In the later analysis, no new phenotypic data were used to find candidate immune exposures; instead, reliance was placed on TCR beta sequences and their occurrence across donors. Typing coverage varied by locus: roughly 620-640 donors for A, B, C, DRB1 and DQB1; roughly 510 for DQA1; more than 600 for DPA1; around 490 for DPB1. The study aimed to test whether signatures of past pathogen exposure could be identified by cataloging public T cell receptors. Donor age, sex, ethnicity and CMV serostatus were collected together with the repertoire data. An earlier analysis of roughly 600 of the donors used high-throughput TCR beta sequencing to judge whether each TCR beta V gene segment behaved as functional or pseudogenic. Five DR-DQ haplotypes were handled as single units for association and clustering, since linkage in the cohort was strong. To study patterns of TCR occurrence, a later analysis re-analyzed previously published TCR beta repertoires from 550 to 800 donors and added high-resolution HLA genotyping. To predict cytomegalovirus infection status, the study combined high-throughput TCR immunosequencing, statistical association of individual TCRs with disease status, and machine learning. Across 398 genotyped donors of the cohort, an average of roughly 250,000 unique TCR beta nucleotide sequences per donor were sequenced, and 15% to 20% of those sequences were non-productive. The genetic ancestry cluster associated with self-reported Caucasian donors included approximately 85% of the roughly 410 genotyped donors. All discovery cohort repertoires had been generated on a single sequencing platform. In addition to the first cohort of 650 to 800 subjects, a separate validation cohort of 120 different subjects was used. About 280 gigabases of sequencing data and around 90 million unique TCR sequences made up an early release that covered several hundred HLA-typed donors. Genome-wide SNP genotypes for about 55% of the roughly 670 donors were used in a later genetic analysis, which treated that subset as a discovery cohort. Both class I and class II loci were covered by HLA typing, at four-digit resolution. General findings and caveats noted by the study authors: Linkage disequilibrium might explain the correlated functional status among segregating V segments, but an unknown experimental factor could not be excluded. Cytomegalovirus status was reported to be diagnosed by the classifier with high specificity and sensitivity in both the original and validation cohorts. A further reported finding was that TCR beta sequences accurately predicted the HLA-A and HLA-B alleles for most subjects in the first cohort. In the study, 150 to 200 TCR beta chains were listed as associated with cytomegalovirus. Because counts were too low, about 17 rarely observed V segments, including chromosome 9 orphons, were excluded from the earlier analysis of some 590 of the donors. In a later analysis, the rate of TCR association differed among HLA loci, with DRB1 alleles having the most associated TCRs and HLA-C alleles having the fewest. Roughly uniform sequencing depth across donors was assumed in presence/absence analyses, although this assumption may not hold. Only TCR beta chains were sequenced in this cohort, and the absence of alpha or paired-chain data limited detectable features. Because some donors lacked HLA typing at each locus, the association tests relied only on the typed subset. In a later analysis, HLA-associated TCR beta chains showed more clonal expansion and lower generation probabilities than non-associated chains that were equally common. Most TCR sequences were seen in very few donors, while some public TCRs were found in many individuals. Some IMGT-functional V segments, including TRBV6-2 and TRBV6-3, could not be told apart with the 87-base-pair reads, so those segments were excluded. Strong co-occurrence of HLA alleles, especially DR and DQ, made assigning TCR associations to individual alleles difficult. According to a later genetic analysis, donors in an Asian-associated ancestry cluster had fewer N-insertions in productive TCRs than the approximately 630-donor mean. The only immune exposure information available for the cohort was CMV serostatus. It was suggested by the authors that the approach could potentially be generalized to other disease states and immunological phenotypes. The sequencing pipeline was judged likely to have produced a cluster of highly shared sequence variants as a technical artifact. Specific HLA alleles were associated with 16,951 TCR beta sequences at a false discovery rate of 0.05 in a later analysis. In vitro tests confirmed that a few of the cytomegalovirus-associated TCR beta chains recognize cytomegalovirus antigens. In a later analysis, most CMV-associated TCR beta chains were found to appear HLA-restricted, with HLA associations seemingly driven largely by CMV exposure. A later genetic analysis associated a missense DCLRE1C variant with V-gene and J-gene trimming of TCR beta chains, and an independent cohort replicated the association. In an earlier analysis of approximately 590 of the donors, most TCR beta V segments appeared in productive rearrangements about 87% or about 30% of the time, broadly matching IMGT annotations. A later analysis reported that several top co-occurrence clusters appeared linked to parvovirus B19, influenza, CMV and Epstein-Barr virus.

As concerns this clone: Its antigen remains unidentified. The record has no base qualities; no much larger clone is one base away.

The cohort comprised approximately 700 healthy bone marrow donors. Cohort members were all nominally healthy when sampled, although unrecorded immune exposures were likely present. The donor was CMV seropositive and was included in the group of 250 to 300 seropositive cohort members. Each donor provided a peripheral blood sample, and peripheral blood mononuclear cells were used for TCR beta sequencing. Genomic DNA extraction from the blood cell samples was performed with the Qiagen DNeasy Blood Extraction Kit. The library was produced with the immunoSEQ multiplex PCR assay. For the multiplex PCR, a mixture combining 60 forward primers for TCR Vbeta segments and 13 reverse primers for TCR Jbeta segments was used. The CDR3 region of rearranged TCR beta genes was amplified from genomic DNA by a multiplex PCR assay. The amplified TCR beta libraries were sequenced on the Illumina HiSeq System as 87-base-pair reads. The source study handled its data this way. A later analysis counted 65 million to 90 million unique TCR beta chains across the roughly 700 repertoires, and 9 million to 14 million of these chains were shared by at least two donors. A nearest-neighbor algorithm error-corrected the raw reads and collapsed the reads into unique sequences, merging closely related sequences to remove PCR and sequencing errors. To assign V, D and J gene segments, CDR3 sequences were aligned to IMGT reference sequences. For a sequence to be retained, at least a six-nucleotide match to both a V gene segment and a J gene segment was required. Rearrangements were called productive when the CDR3 lacked stop codons and stayed in frame with V and J; all others were non-productive. CDR3 was defined according to IMGT convention as the region running from the second conserved V-encoded cysteine to the conserved J-encoded phenylalanine. In an earlier analysis of around 640 of the donors, sequences lacking an unambiguous match to a single V gene segment were excluded. An earlier analysis of 587 of the donors called V segments functional above 56.7% productive rearrangements and segregating when the between-donor standard deviation exceeded 5%. A statistical classification framework was developed to diagnose cytomegalovirus status using the catalog of TCR beta chain sequences. In a later analysis, V and J genes were assigned by comparing TCR nucleotide sequences against IMGT/GENE-DB human TR gene sequences. A later analysis assigned CDR3 sequences and most-parsimonious VDJ recombination scenarios with the TCRdist pipeline. In a later analysis, each TCR beta chain was defined by its CDR3 amino acid sequence together with its V-gene family, and reads lacking a unique V-gene family were excluded. A later analysis removed 600 or so highly shared, low-generation-probability nucleotide sequences to deal with suspected cross-contamination and a sequencing artifact. In a later analysis, a clonal expansion index for each public chain was calculated from normalized within-repertoire ranks of inferred template counts. A later analysis computed generation probabilities with a VDJ recombination model fitted to out-of-frame rearrangements, and checked the results against IGoR. In a later analysis, TCR-TCR, TCR-HLA and TCR-CMV co-occurrence was scored with hypergeometric tests, and a repertoire-size bias correction was applied to TCR pairs. In a later analysis, false discovery rates were estimated by permuting HLA or CMV assignments 20 times. A later analysis grouped co-occurring TCRs with DBSCAN, adding TCRdist sequence similarity when clustering within HLA-allele-positive subsets. For co-occurrence clustering, repertoires with fewer than 30,000 or more than 120,000 public chains were excluded, along with five repertoires with anomalous nucleotide sharing. Imported from immuneACCESS, the table was reduced by TCRdb to in-frame sequences with V and J called. These copies leave out some clones; in studies compared against another copy, an unresolved V gene accounts for under half, and the cause of the remainder is not known. That table is the source of V, J and clone size, and D and trimming were worked out from the DNA. Counted in this sample were about 180,000 clones; approximately 84% of them appeared once. The ten largest clonotypes hold over 2.5% of the sample.

Including the terminal cysteine and phenylalanine, the CDR3 comprises 12 residues. Only the CDR3 region is kept as DNA, spanning 36 bases read in frame from base 1. CDR1 and CDR2 were assigned from the germline V gene as SQVTM and ANQGSEA. Compared with germline, V lacks 4 bases and J lacks 6 bases; bases without a gene match: 3. Rearrangement joined TRBV29-1 to TRBJ1-1; 9 central nucleotides agree with TRBD1. The sample consisted of PBMCs. The TCR originated in a woman aged 50 to 60 in good health and CMV-seropositive. CDR3 reads: CSVATGGPEAFF. The bases read TGCAGCGTTGCCACAGGGGGCCCTGAAGCTTTCTTT.